This T cell receptor (beta chain) was identified in a study of blood T cell repertoires in COVID-19. For the study at large: Donors in the United States, Italy and Spain gave samples during acute or convalescent COVID-19. The cDNA or gDNA used as material had been derived from T cells, B-cell-depleted T cells, or PBMCs.

There are a few counts of this clone. In the source study's methods: Nucleated cell counts were estimated from reference gene primer amplification. The protocol was immunoSEQ multiplex PCR, while the TCRdb copy is restricted to in-frame clones and leaves out a portion. The V and J calls and clone size come from that table; D and trimming were worked out from the DNA. Of around 190,000 clones in the sample, 70% to 90% are singletons; the top ten hold around 1.9%. The V gene's germline CDR1 is LNHDA and CDR2 SQIVND (reference sequence). This CDR3 has 11 amino acids. V lost 4 bases, J lost 4 bases, and 5 bases lay in between.

This receptor was taken from a man aged 18 to 30 who had recovered from COVID-19. Sequenced: peripheral blood. This sequence joins TRBV19 and TRBJ2-7, with D unclear. The CDR3: CASSTLYEQYF. CDR3 bases: TGTGCCAGTAGTACTCTTTACGAGCAGTACTTC.